Shown below are 29 T cell receptor beta chains from a single sample sequenced in a study of blood T cell repertoires in COVID-19 (dated by TCRdb to 2020 to 2021). The library was generated by the immunoSEQ multiplex PCR assay. Held by TCRdb, this immuneACCESS table contains in-frame sequences only and omits some clones. Under half of the omission traces to an unresolved V gene where checked; the cause of the rest is unknown. The sample yields 140,000 or so clones; 84% were counted once. Jointly, the top ten make up 4.5% to 6% of the sample. Sequencing was performed on peripheral blood. The source is a human donor in a cohort sampled during active COVID-19.

The CDR3 coding sequence is TGTGCCAGTAGTATAGTAGTTTCTCGTGAGCAGTTCTTC. It codes for CASSIVVSREQFF. V and J are TRBV19 and TRBJ2-1; unclear D gene. V dropped 1 base and J dropped 9 bases, with 10 bases sitting between them. The CDR3 extends over 13 amino acids. Germline-derived CDR1 and CDR2 are LNHDA and SQIVND (reference sequence).

The chain carries TRBV7-8 and TRBJ2-2; TRBD1 matches 8 bases. CDR1 SGHVS and CDR2 FQNEAQ come from the germline V gene. This CDR3 contains 15 residues. Trimming cost V 5 bases and J 3 bases; bases outside gene matches: 5. The CDR3 sequence: CASSTTRGHTGELFF. The CDR3 DNA is TGTGCCAGCAGCACCACCAGGGGGCACACCGGGGAGCTGTTTTTT.

The chain employs TRBV9 and TRBJ1-3; 9 nucleotides agree with TRBD1. The CDR3 runs 18 residues. Germline V CDR1 and CDR2: SGDLS, YYNGEE. V lost 4 bases to trimming and J lost 0 bases; unmatched junction nucleotides: 11. The CDR3 protein is CASSPGQGIPSSGNTIYF. The CDR3 coding sequence is TGTGCCAGCAGCCCGGGACAGGGAATACCAAGCTCTGGAAACACCATATATTTT.

The rearrangement joins TRBV5-8 to TRBJ2-1; TRBD2 aligns across 10 bases. Germline values: CDR1 SGHTS, CDR2 YDEGEE. CDR3 length: 16 residues. Trimming took 0 bases from V and 4 from J; bases not matched to a gene: 4. The chain's CDR3 is CASSLAGTSVYNEQFF. As DNA, the CDR3 is TGTGCCAGCAGCTTGGCCGGGACTAGCGTGTACAATGAGCAGTTCTTC. The full variable domain, in which reference TRBV5-8 and TRBJ2-1 provide the parts outside the CDR3, is EAGVTQSPTHLIKTRGQQATLRCSPISGHTSVYWYQQALGLGLQFLLWYDEGEERNRGNFPPRFSGRQFPNYSSELNVNALELEDSALYLCASSLAGTSVYNEQFFGPGTRLTVL.

V is TRBV20-1 and J is TRBJ2-5; a possible D gene is TRBD1 (5 bases). Germline assignment: CDR1 DFQATT and CDR2 SNEGSKA (reference sequence). The length of the CDR3 is 12 residues. V was clipped by 3 bases and J by 2 bases, with 7 bases between them. DNA for the CDR3: TGCAGTGCTAGTCGACAGCAAGAGACCCAGTACTTC. Its protein is CSASRQQETQYF.

The genes are TRBV13 and TRBJ1-5, with D maybe TRBD1 (5 bases). V lost 5 bases and J lost 3, with 23 bases in between. The CDR3 sequence is 18 residues long. Germline CDR1 and CDR2: PRHDT and FYEKMQ (reference sequence). As DNA, the CDR3 is TGTGCCAGCAGCCCTAAAATCGGGCAGGGAAGGAACAATCAGCCCCAGCATTTT. Protein product: CASSPKIGQGRNNQPQHF. The whole variable domain, remainder taken from reference TRBV13 and TRBJ1-5, is AAGVIQSPRHLIKEKRETATLKCYPIPRHDTVYWYQQGPGQDPQFLISFYEKMQSDKGSIPDRFSAQQFSDYHSELNMSSLELGDSALYFCASSPKIGQGRNNQPQHFGDGTRLSIL.

V usage is TRBV4-1 and J usage is TRBJ2-3, with no clear D. The CDR3 spans 15 residues. V lost 2 bases to trimming and J lost 0 bases, with 9 bases between them. The germline CDR1 and CDR2 sequences are MGHRA and YSYEKL. This CDR3 reads CASSQPVGSTDTQYF. The CDR3 coding sequence is TGCGCCAGCAGCCAACCCGTCGGGAGCACAGATACGCAGTATTTT.

This clone was detected only a few times. This chain links TRBV18 with TRBJ2-4, with TRBD1 identical over 9 bases. Germline CDR1 KGHSH, CDR2 LQKENI. The V segment lost 3 bases and the J segment 14 bases; nucleotides outside the gene matches: 11. The CDR3 covers 14 residues. The CDR3 nucleotides are TGTGCCAGCTCACCGGACAGGGGAATGGGTGAGGAGTACTTC. Translation gives CASSPDRGMGEEYF.

This clone was seen only once. The chain combines TRBV11-2 with TRBJ2-3, with 10 bases fitting TRBD1. The CDR3 length is 16 residues. CDR1 is SGHAT and CDR2 is FQNNGV in the germline V gene. J was trimmed by 0 bases and V by 5 bases; bases with no gene match: 5. CDR3: CASSNPGQGSTDTQYF. CDR3 DNA sequence: TGTGCCAGCAGCAACCCGGGACAGGGGAGCACAGATACGCAGTATTTT.

V gene TRBV4-2 combines with J gene TRBJ2-1, with 7 positions matching TRBD2. Germline assignment: CDR1 LGHNA and CDR2 YNFKEQ. This CDR3 has 12 amino acids. The V gene end was trimmed by 3 bases and the J gene end by 10 bases; junction bases not matched to a gene: 3. The CDR3 sequence: CASSQRGGEQFF. DNA of the CDR3: TGTGCCAGCAGCCAGAGGGGAGGGGAGCAGTTCTTC.

The chain combines TRBV2 with TRBJ2-2, with D tentatively TRBD2 (5 bases). This CDR3 is built from 15 residues. V was trimmed by 6 bases and J by 5 bases, leaving 16 bases between them. The V gene's germline CDR1 is SNHLY and CDR2 FYNNEI. The chain's CDR3 is CASRAGSVRTGELFF. CDR3 in DNA: TGTGCCAGCAGGGCAGGTAGCGTCCGAACCGGGGAGCTGTTTTTT.

J is TRBJ1-1 and V is TRBV5-1; D is possibly TRBD1 (6 bases). The V end lost 0 bases, the J end lost 1 base, and 10 bases lay between the germline ends. Per the germline V gene, CDR1 is SGHRS and CDR2 is YFSETQ. The CDR3 totals 15 residues. Here the CDR3 reads CASSLEGGGNTEAFF. The CDR3 DNA reads as TGCGCCAGCAGCTTGGAAGGGGGTGGGAACACTGAAGCTTTCTTT.

This clone was picked up a small number of times. The chain employs TRBV2 and TRBJ2-7, with 9 bases aligning to TRBD2. This CDR3 region has 15 residues. The V segment lost 4 bases and the J segment 0 bases; nucleotides outside the gene matches: 4. Looked up from germline, CDR1 is SNHLY and CDR2 is FYNNEI. The CDR3, as DNA: TGTGCCAGCAGTGCACTAGCGGGCCTCTCCTACGAGCAGTACTTC. Translated: CASSALAGLSYEQYF. The full variable domain, with the rest looked up from reference TRBV2 and TRBJ2-7, is EPEVTQTPSHQVTQMGQEVILRCVPISNHLYFYWYRQILGQKVEFLVSFYNNEISEKSEIFDDQFSVERPDGSNFTLKIRSTKLEDSAMYFCASSALAGLSYEQYFGPGTRLTVT.

The chain links TRBV29-1 to TRBJ2-7; 8 bases are a match to TRBD2. CDR1 and CDR2 from the germline V gene are SQVTM and ANQGSEA. CDR3 size: 20 residues. Trimming at V came to 4 bases and at J to 2 bases, leaving 25 bases not matched to a gene. Here the CDR3 DNA reads TGCAGCGTTGTACCCGGGAGGGGGGGGCTAACTAGCCTACGGACCTACGAGCAGTACTTC. Its protein is CSVVPGRGGLTSLRTYEQYF.

V usage is TRBV6-5 and J usage is TRBJ1-1, with 8 bases aligning to TRBD1. Germline assignment: CDR1 MNHEY and CDR2 SVGAGI. This CDR3 comprises 15 residues. Losses at the gene ends were 5 bases for V and 1 base for J; bases not matched to a gene: 6. The CDR3 coding sequence is TGTGCCAGCAGTAGGACAGGGTCGGGGAACACTGAAGCTTTCTTT. Residues: CASSRTGSGNTEAFF.

The chain uses TRBV19 and TRBJ2-3; 11 nucleotides line up with TRBD2. CDR1 LNHDA and CDR2 SQIVND come from the germline V gene (reference sequence). The CDR3 extends over 16 amino acids. V dropped 8 bases and J dropped 2; count of bases not matched to a gene: 9. CDR3 sequence: CASRPLAGGPTDTQYF. The CDR3 coding sequence is TGTGCCAGTCGACCCCTAGCGGGGGGCCCCACAGATACGCAGTATTTT.

The V gene is TRBV5-6, the J gene TRBJ2-3, with 7 bases identical to TRBD1. In germline, CDR1 is SGHDT, CDR2 YYEEEE. The CDR3 totals 15 residues. The ends lost 4 bases at V and 4 bases at J; junction bases unmatched: 9. The CDR3 DNA reads as TGTGCCAGCAGCCGGAGTTACAGGGGCCCAGATACGCAGTATTTT. It is translated as CASSRSYRGPDTQYF.

V gene TRBV2 combines with J gene TRBJ1-2; D unclear. This CDR3 contains 14 residues. Per germline, CDR1 SNHLY and CDR2 FYNNEI. Trimming removed 1 base at V and 5 bases at J, with 11 bases between. CDR3 DNA: TGTGCCAGCAGTGAAGGCAGACTAGATTATGGCTACACCTTC. Its translation is CASSEGRLDYGYTF.

The V call is TRBV24-1, the J call TRBJ2-3; TRBD2 aligns across 8 bases. With V trimmed by 1 base and J by 2 bases, 10 bases remained unmatched. Per the germline V gene, CDR1 is KGHDR and CDR2 is SFDVKD. This CDR3 has 18 residues. CDR3 amino acids: CATSDFPRSGGYTDTQYF. Here the CDR3 DNA reads TGTGCCACCAGTGATTTCCCTCGAAGCGGGGGCTACACAGATACGCAGTATTTT.

V is TRBV3-1 (or the pseudogene TRBV3-2) and J is TRBJ1-3; TRBD1 matches at 7 bases. Germline-derived CDR1 and CDR2 are LGHDT and YNNKEL (reference sequence). The V gene end was trimmed by 4 bases and the J gene end by 0 bases; junction bases not matched to a gene: 3. This CDR3 has 15 residues. The CDR3 loop reads CASSLTGSSGNTIYF. The CDR3 DNA reads TGTGCCAGCAGCCTGACAGGGAGCTCTGGAAACACCATATATTTT.

This clone was observed a single time. V is TRBV25-1 and J is TRBJ2-5; the match to TRBD2 covers 15 bases. The CDR3 runs 17 residues. The ends lost 4 bases at V and 4 bases at J; junction bases unmatched: 7. Germline CDR1 reads MGHDK; CDR2 reads SYGVNS. CDR3 coding DNA: TGTGCCAGCAGTGGCGGACTAGCGGGAGGGCCTGGAGAGACCCAGTACTTC. Protein product: CASSGGLAGGPGETQYF.

The V gene is TRBV5-1, the J gene TRBJ1-4; no clear D gene. CDR3 size: 14 residues. V gave up 3 bases and J gave up 8 bases, with 14 bases separating them. Germline CDR1 is SGHRS and CDR2 is YFSETQ. CDR3 protein: CASSSGDITEKLFF. CDR3 DNA sequence: TGCGCCAGCAGCTCCGGAGATATCACGGAAAAACTGTTTTTT.

This clone was counted only a few times. This chain joins TRBV4-2 and TRBJ2-1; TRBD2 aligns across 8 bases. The CDR3 spans 14 residues. Germline V lookup: CDR1 LGHNA, CDR2 YNFKEQ. V was clipped by 7 bases and J by 7 bases; unmatched bases: 9. The CDR3, as DNA: TGTGCCAGCACAAACGGGGGGGGCCGGAATGAGCAGTTCTTC. Its translation: CASTNGGGRNEQFF.

The V call is TRBV24-1, the J call TRBJ2-3; 9 nucleotides match TRBD2. There are 16 residues in the CDR3. The germline CDR1 and CDR2 sequences are KGHDR and SFDVKD. Trimming at V came to 2 bases and at J to 1 base, leaving 3 bases not matched to a gene. The CDR3: CATSDSSGARTDTQYF. CDR3 coding DNA: TGTGCCACCAGTGATTCTAGCGGGGCGCGCACAGATACGCAGTATTTT.

Regarding this clone: The sample holds other DNA sequences that translate to the same CDR3. The chain couples TRBV2 to TRBJ1-6, with 9 bases matching TRBD1. With V trimmed by 3 bases and J by 4 bases, 1 base remained unmatched. The CDR3 contains 15 residues. Germline CDR1 and CDR2: SNHLY and FYNNEI. In DNA, the CDR3 is TGTGCCAGCAGTGAGGGACAGGGATATAATTCACCCCTCCACTTT. It translates to CASSEGQGYNSPLHF.

This clone occurred a few times. The chain recombines TRBV11-2 with TRBJ2-2; D not resolved. CDR1 is SGHAT, CDR2 FQNNGV, per germline. This CDR3 region has 15 residues. V gave up 1 base and J gave up 1 base, with 7 bases separating them. CDR3 residues: CASSLVNLNTGELFF. CDR3 DNA: TGTGCCAGCAGCTTAGTGAACTTGAACACCGGGGAGCTGTTTTTT. Full variable domain (outside the CDR3, taken from reference TRBV11-2 and TRBJ2-2): EAGVAQSPRYKIIEKRQSVAFWCNPISGHATLYWYQQILGQGPKLLIQFQNNGVVDDSQLPKDRFSAERLKGVDSTLKIQPAKLEDSAVYLCASSLVNLNTGELFFGEGSRLTVL.

The genes are TRBV3-1 (or the pseudogene TRBV3-2) and TRBJ1-5; D is possibly TRBD1 (6 bases). The CDR3 extends over 16 amino acids. V was shortened by 2 bases and J by 8 bases, with 19 bases between the two germline ends. In germline, CDR1 is LGHDT, CDR2 YNNKEL (reference sequence). The chain's CDR3 is CASSQNSPGAGEPQHF. CDR3 sequence (DNA): TGTGCCAGCAGCCAAAATTCGCCAGGCGCAGGGGAGCCCCAGCATTTT.

The gene calls are TRBV21-1 and TRBJ2-7; TRBD1 is the table's D call, not checked against the DNA. TRBV21-1 is deemed a pseudogene. The CDR3 covers 14 residues. The CDR3: CASSKNLNKYEQYF. DNA for the CDR3: TGTGCCAGCAGCAAAAATTTGAACAAATACGAGCAGTACTTC.

V and J are TRBV19 and TRBJ1-1, with D hard to call. CDR1 is LNHDA and CDR2 is SQIVND in the germline V gene (reference sequence). The CDR3 sequence is 14 residues long. Trimming left V 3 bases short and J 8 bases short, with 16 bases between. This CDR3 reads CASSIGPTGGEAFF. For the CDR3, the DNA is TGTGCCAGTAGTATTGGGCCGACCGGAGGGGAAGCTTTCTTT.